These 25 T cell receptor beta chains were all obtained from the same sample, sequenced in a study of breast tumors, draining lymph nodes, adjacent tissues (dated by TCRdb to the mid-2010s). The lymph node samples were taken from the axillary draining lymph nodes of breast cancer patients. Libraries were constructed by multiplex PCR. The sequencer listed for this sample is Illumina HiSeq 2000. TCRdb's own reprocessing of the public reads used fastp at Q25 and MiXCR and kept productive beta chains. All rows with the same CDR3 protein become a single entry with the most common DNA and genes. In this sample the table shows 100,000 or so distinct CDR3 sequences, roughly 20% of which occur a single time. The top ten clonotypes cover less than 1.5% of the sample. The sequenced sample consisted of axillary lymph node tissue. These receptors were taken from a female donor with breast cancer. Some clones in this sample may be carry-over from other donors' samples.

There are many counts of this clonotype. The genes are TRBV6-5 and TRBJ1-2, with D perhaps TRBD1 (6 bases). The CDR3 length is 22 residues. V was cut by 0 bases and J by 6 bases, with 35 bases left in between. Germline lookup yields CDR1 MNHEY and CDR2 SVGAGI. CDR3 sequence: CASSYSRGGLQGWGSYGDGYTF. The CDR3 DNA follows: TGTGCCAGCAGTTACTCGAGGGGGGGGCTACAGGGTTGGGGATCGTATGGGGATGGCTACACCTTC.

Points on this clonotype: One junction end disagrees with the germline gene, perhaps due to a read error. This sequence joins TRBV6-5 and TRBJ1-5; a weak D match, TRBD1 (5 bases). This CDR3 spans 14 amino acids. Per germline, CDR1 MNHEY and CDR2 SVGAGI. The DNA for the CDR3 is TGTACCAGCAGTACAGGTTCCAGCAATCAGCCCCAGCATTTT. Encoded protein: CTSSTGSSNQPQHF.

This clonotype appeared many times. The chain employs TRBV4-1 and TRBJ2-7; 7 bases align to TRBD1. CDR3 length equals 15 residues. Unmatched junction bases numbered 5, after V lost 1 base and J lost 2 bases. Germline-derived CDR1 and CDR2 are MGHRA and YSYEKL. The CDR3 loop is CASSQGPGGTYEQYF. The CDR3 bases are TGCGCCAGCAGCCAAGGCCCAGGGGGAACCTACGAGCAGTACTTC.

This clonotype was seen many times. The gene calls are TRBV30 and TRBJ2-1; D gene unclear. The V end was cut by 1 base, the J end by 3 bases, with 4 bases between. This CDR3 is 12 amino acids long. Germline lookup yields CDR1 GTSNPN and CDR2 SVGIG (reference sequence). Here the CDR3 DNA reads TGTGCCTGGAGTGCTCTCTACAATGAGCAGTTCTTC. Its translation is CAWSALYNEQFF.

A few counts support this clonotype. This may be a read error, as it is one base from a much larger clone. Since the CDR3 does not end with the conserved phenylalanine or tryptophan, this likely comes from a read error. The CDR3 loop reads CASCHASYEQYL. In nucleotides, the CDR3 is TGTGCCAGCTGCCACGCTTCCTACGAGCAGTACCTC. This rearrangement joins TRBV6-6 to TRBJ2-7; D unresolved. V lost 8 bases, J lost 1 base, and 9 bases lay in between. Germline CDR1 reads MNHNY; CDR2 reads SVGAGI (reference sequence). The CDR3 totals 12 residues.

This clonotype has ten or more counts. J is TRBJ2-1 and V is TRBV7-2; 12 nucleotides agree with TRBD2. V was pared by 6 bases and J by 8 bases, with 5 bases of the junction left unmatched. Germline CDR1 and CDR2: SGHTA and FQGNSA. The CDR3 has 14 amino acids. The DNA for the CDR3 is TGTGCCAGCAGACTGACTAGCGGGAGCTATGAGCAGTTCTTC. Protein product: CASRLTSGSYEQFF.

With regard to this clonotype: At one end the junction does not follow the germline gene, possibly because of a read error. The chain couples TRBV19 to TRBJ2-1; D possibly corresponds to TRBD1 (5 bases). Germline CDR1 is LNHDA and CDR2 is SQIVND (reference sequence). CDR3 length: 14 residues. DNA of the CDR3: TGTGCCGGTAGTATTGGGGCAACCTACAATGAGCAGTTCTTC. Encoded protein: CAGSIGATYNEQFF. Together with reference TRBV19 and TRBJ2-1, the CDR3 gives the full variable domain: DGGITQSPKYLFRKEGQNVTLSCEQNLNHDAMYWYRQDPGQGLRLIYYSQIVNDFQKGDIAEGYSVSREKKESFPLTVTSAQKNPTAFYLCAGSIGATYNEQFFGPGTRLTVL.

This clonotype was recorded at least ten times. In nucleotides, the CDR3 is TGTGCCAGCAGCCGCGGACCGGGACAGCCCCAGCATTTT. Translated: CASSRGPGQPQHF. The rearrangement uses TRBV12-3 or TRBV12-4 and TRBJ1-5; D unresolved. The CDR3 covers 13 residues. V was pared by 6 bases and J by 7 bases, with 13 bases between.

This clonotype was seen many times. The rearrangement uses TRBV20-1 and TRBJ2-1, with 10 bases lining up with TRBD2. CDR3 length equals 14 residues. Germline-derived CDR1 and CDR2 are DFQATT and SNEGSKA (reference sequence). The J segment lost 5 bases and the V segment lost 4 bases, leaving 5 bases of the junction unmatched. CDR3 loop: CSANPLAGDNEQFF. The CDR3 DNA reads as TGCAGTGCTAATCCGCTAGCGGGGGACAATGAGCAGTTCTTC.

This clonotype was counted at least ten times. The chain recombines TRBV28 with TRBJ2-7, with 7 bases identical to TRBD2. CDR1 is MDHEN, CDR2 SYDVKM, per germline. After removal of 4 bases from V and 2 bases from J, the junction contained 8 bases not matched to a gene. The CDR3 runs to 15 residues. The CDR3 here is CASSSAAGRTYEQYF. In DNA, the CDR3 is TGTGCCAGCAGTTCCGCAGCGGGAAGGACCTACGAGCAGTACTTC.

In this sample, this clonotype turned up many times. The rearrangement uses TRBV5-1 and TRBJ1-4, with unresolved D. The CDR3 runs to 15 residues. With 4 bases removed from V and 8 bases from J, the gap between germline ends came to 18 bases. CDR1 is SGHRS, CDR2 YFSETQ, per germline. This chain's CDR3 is CASSPDPAMLEKLFF. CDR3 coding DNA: TGCGCCAGCAGCCCGGACCCGGCTATGCTGGAAAAACTGTTTTTT.

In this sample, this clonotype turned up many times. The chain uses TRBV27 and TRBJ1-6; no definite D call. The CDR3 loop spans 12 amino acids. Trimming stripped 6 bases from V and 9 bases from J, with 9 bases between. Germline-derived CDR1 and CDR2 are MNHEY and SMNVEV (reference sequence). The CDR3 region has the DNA TGTGCCAGCAGATTACAGAGTTCACCCCTCCACTTT. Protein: CASRLQSSPLHF.

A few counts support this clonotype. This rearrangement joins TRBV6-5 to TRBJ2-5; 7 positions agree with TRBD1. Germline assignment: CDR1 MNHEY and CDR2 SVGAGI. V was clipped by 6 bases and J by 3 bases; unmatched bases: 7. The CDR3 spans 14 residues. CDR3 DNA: TGTGCCAGCAGCACAACCGGGACAGAAGAGACCCAGTACTTC. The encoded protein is CASSTTGTEETQYF.

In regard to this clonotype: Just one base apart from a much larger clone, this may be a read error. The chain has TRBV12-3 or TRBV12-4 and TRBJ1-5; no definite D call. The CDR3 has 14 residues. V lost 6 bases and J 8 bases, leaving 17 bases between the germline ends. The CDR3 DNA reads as TGTGCCAGCAGCAACTCGGGCGGTTATGAGCCCCAGCATTTT. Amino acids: CASSNSGGYEPQHF.

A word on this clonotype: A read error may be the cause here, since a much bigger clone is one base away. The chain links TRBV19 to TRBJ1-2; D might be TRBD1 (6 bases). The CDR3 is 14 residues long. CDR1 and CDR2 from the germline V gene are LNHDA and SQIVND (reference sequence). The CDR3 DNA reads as TGTGCCAGTAGTATTACAGGGCGAAACTATGGCTGCACCTTC. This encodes CASSITGRNYGCTF.

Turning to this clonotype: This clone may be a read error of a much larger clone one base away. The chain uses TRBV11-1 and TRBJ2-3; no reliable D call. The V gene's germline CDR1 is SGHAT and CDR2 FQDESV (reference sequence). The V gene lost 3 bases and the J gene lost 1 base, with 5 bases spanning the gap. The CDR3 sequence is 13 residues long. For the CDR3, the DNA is TGTGCCAGCAGCTTCCACGGCACAGATACGCAGTATTTT. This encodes CASSFHGTDTQYF.

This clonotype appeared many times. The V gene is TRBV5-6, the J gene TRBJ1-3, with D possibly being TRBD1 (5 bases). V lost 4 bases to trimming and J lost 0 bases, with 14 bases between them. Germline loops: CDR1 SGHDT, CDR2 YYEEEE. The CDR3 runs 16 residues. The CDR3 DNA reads TGTGCCAGCAGCCTGGGACCGAGCATCTCTGGAAACACCATATATTTT. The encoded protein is CASSLGPSISGNTIYF.

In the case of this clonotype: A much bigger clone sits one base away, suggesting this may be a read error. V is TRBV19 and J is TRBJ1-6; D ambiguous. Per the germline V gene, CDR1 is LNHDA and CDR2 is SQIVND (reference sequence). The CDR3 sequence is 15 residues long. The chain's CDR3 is CASSEGSSYNPPLHF. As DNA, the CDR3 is TGTGCCAGTAGTGAGGGCAGCTCCTATAATCCACCCCTCCACTTT.

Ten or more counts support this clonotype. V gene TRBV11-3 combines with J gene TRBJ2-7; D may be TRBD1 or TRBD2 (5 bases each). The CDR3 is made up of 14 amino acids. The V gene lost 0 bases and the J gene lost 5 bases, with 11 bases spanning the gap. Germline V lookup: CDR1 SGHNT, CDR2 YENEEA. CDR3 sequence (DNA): TGTGCCAGCAGCTTAGATCGTCTGGGGGACGAGCAGTACTTC. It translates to CASSLDRLGDEQYF.

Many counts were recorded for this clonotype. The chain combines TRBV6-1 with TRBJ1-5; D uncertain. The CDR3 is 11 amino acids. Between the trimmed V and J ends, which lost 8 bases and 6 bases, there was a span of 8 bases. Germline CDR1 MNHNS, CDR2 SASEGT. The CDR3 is CASGPGQPQHF. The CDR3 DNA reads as TGTGCCAGCGGGCCAGGTCAGCCCCAGCATTTT.

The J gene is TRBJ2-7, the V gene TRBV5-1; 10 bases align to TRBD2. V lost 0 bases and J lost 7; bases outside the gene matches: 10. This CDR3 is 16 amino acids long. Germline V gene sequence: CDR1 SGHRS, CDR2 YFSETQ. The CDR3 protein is CASSLGPAGGRDEQYF. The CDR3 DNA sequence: TGCGCCAGCAGCTTGGGACCAGCGGGAGGGCGGGATGAGCAGTACTTC.

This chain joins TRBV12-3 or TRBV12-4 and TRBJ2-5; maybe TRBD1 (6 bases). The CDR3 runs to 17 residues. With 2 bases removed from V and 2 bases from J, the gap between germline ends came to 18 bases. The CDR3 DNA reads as TGTGCCAGCAGTTTACTGAGACGGACAGAATTACAAGAGACCCAGTACTTC. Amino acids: CASSLLRRTELQETQYF.

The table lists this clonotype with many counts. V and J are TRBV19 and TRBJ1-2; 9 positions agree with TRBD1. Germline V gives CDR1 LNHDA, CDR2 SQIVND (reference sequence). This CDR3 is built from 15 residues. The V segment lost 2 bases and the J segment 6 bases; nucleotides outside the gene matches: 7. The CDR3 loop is CASSISPGTGNGYTF. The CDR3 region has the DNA TGTGCCAGTAGTATAAGTCCCGGGACAGGGAATGGCTACACCTTC.

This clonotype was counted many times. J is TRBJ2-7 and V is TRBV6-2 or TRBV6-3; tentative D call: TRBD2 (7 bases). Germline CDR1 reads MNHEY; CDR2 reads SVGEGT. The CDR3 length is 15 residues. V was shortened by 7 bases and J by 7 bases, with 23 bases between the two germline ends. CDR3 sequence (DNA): TGTGCCAGCATCCCCCTGGGCGGGGGCCGGGGAGAGCAGTACTTC. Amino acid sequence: CASIPLGGGRGEQYF.

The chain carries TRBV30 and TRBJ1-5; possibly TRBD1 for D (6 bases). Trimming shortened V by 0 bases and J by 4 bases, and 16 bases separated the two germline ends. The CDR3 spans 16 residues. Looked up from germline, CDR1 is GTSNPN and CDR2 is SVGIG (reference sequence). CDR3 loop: CAWSVKYRAGNQPQHF. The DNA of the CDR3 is TGTGCCTGGAGTGTTAAGTACAGGGCGGGAAATCAGCCCCAGCATTTT.